A selection of T cell receptor beta chains follows, all from one sample in a study of blood T cells in healthy people across ages. TCRdb re-called the 5' RACE reads with MiXCR, one entry per CDR3 protein. The data contain some 560,000 distinct CDR3 sequences, 25% to 35% of them seen just once; the ten biggest clones take up approximately 3.6%. The same data also went into a second study, on T cells of mothers and their children.

Input material: blood. These receptors were obtained from a boy between 2 and 10 years old in good health. The conserved cysteine and the conserved F or W are not part of the CDR3 here.

V gene: TRBV15
CDR3 protein: ATSREREKLF

V gene: TRBV27
CDR3 protein: ASSLSPSTEQF

V gene: TRBV20-1
CDR3 protein: SASKFVGTEARETQY

V gene: TRBV12-3/TRBV12-4
CDR3 protein: ASSPEGPYEQY

V gene: TRBV2
CDR3 protein: ASSDPLAGAT

V gene: TRBV5-1
CDR3 protein: ASSQGQKYQETQY

V gene: TRBV6-9
CDR3 protein: ASRGQGGSEQY

V gene: TRBV20-1
CDR3 protein: SASGTGGTNEKLF

V gene: TRBV6-1
CDR3 protein: ASTRGLQETQY

V gene: TRBV20-1
CDR3 protein: SARASDRTDTQY

V gene: TRBV11-2
CDR3 protein: ASSLKGVPGYEQY

V gene: TRBV3-1
CDR3 protein: ASSRPYETQY

V gene: TRBV18
CDR3 protein: ASSQTRGNYGYT

V gene: TRBV20-1
CDR3 protein: SAQDYTSYNEQF

V gene: TRBV6-5
CDR3 protein: ASSYGSGVGTEAF

V gene: TRBV29-1
CDR3 protein: SVGDASGRPGWTQY

V gene: TRBV10-3
CDR3 protein: AISGTVDYEQY

V gene: TRBV11-3
CDR3 protein: ASSPGQGAKGRETQY

V gene: TRBV2
CDR3 protein: ASERGQETQY

V gene: TRBV5-5
CDR3 protein: ASSLWGASYNEQF

V gene: TRBV4-1
CDR3 protein: ASSLPTSSTGELF

V gene: TRBV11-2
CDR3 protein: ASSRGTGPINEQF

V gene: TRBV29-1
CDR3 protein: SVAQGTRGYT

V gene: TRBV6-2/TRBV6-3
CDR3 protein: ASSYQGTETQY

V gene: TRBV27
CDR3 protein: ASSFRTGSEQF

V gene: TRBV15
CDR3 protein: ATNRITGAVRYGYT

V gene: TRBV4-2
CDR3 protein: ASSQDSSRGQQY

V gene: TRBV3-1
CDR3 protein: ASSQDIYASGYNEQF

V gene: TRBV5-5
CDR3 protein: ASSLADFGGTEAF